The 3 T cell receptor beta chains listed next were all sequenced from one sample in a study of T cell clonotyping in hematopoietic cell transplantation (dated by TCRdb to the early 2020s). To prepare the library, the immunoSEQ multiplex PCR assay was applied. In TCRdb, the immuneACCESS table is reduced to in-frame sequences with V and J assigned. These tables do not hold every clone; where another copy was compared, an unresolved V gene accounts for under half, and the others remain unexplained. The sample table contains around 15,000 clones; only one count was recorded for 93% of them. The biggest ten clones account for under 2% of the sample. Read against the paper, the sample's time point label means: recipient sample about 28 days before transplant, after cytoreduction. The input for sequencing was peripheral blood mononuclear cells, taken before stem cell transplant. These receptors were taken from a man aged 18 to 30 with biphenotypic leukemia. Some clones in this sample may be carry-over from other donors' samples.

The V call is TRBV6-5, the J call TRBJ1-1, with 8 bases matching TRBD1. Germline V gene lookup returns CDR1 MNHEY and CDR2 SVGAGI. The CDR3 covers 14 residues. V lost 4 bases, J lost 6 bases, and 7 bases stayed unmatched. The CDR3 region is CASSWSWDRPEAFF. Written as DNA, the CDR3 is TGTGCCAGCAGTTGGTCATGGGACAGGCCTGAAGCTTTCTTT.

The chain has TRBV7-8 and TRBJ2-7; 7 bases map to TRBD1. The CDR3 contains 17 residues. V shed 2 bases and J 2 bases; nucleotides not matched to a gene: 12. CDR1 is SGHVS and CDR2 is FQNEAQ in the germline V gene. The CDR3: CASSLSPQGSVAYEQYF. As DNA, the CDR3 is TGTGCCAGCAGCTTAAGCCCACAGGGGTCGGTGGCCTACGAGCAGTACTTC.

The chain joins TRBV9 to TRBJ2-4; 8 nucleotides match TRBD1. The CDR3 sequence is 13 residues long. CDR1 is SGDLS and CDR2 is YYNGEE in the germline V gene. V trimming: 4 bases; J trimming: 7 bases; junction bases outside the gene matches: 4. The CDR3 here is CASSPGQGNIQYF. In DNA, the CDR3 is TGTGCCAGCAGCCCAGGACAGGGCAACATTCAGTACTTC.